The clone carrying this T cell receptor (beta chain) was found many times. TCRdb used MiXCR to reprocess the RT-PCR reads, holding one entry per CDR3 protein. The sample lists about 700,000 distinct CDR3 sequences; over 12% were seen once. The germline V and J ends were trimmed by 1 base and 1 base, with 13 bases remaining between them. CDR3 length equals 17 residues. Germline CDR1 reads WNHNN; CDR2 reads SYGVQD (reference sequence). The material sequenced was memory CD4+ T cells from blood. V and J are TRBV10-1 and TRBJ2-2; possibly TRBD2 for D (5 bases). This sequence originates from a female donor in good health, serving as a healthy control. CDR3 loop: CASSEYLQRKNTGELFF. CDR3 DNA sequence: TGCGCCAGCAGTGAGTATCTCCAGCGGAAGAACACCGGGGAGCTGTTTTTT.